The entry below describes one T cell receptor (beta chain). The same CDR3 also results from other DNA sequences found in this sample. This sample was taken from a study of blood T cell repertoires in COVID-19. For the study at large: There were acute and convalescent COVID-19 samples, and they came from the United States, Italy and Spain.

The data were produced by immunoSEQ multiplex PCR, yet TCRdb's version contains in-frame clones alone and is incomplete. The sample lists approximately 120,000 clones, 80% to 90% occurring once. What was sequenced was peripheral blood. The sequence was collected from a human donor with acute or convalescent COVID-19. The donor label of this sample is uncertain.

CDR3 amino acids: CASSPSSGNTIYF. DNA of the CDR3: TGTGCCAGCAGTCCGAGCTCTGGAAACACCATATATTTT. The rearrangement links TRBV7-2 to TRBJ1-3, with unresolved D. The V and J ends lost 6 bases and 0 bases respectively, with 6 bases between them. The CDR3 consists of 13 residues. Germline CDR1 is SGHTA and CDR2 is FQGNSA.